This TCR beta chain was obtained from a study of shared clonotypes between healthy human individuals (TCRdb year 2020). Describing the broader study: Three men and a couple of women, aged 18 to 49 years, made up the cohort. Between about 0.94 and 8.9 billion PBMCs per donor were obtained by leukapheresis. To estimate repertoire size and how much clonotype sharing occurs between individuals, the study deeply sequenced the blood TCR repertoires of about five healthy adults. For each donor, CD4 naive and CD4 memory were each given three plates, CD8 naive was given two plates, and CD8 memory was given one plate. Different laboratories and diverse techniques were used to prepare libraries and sequence TCR repertoires, to increase sequencing depth and limit assay-specific biases.

Study-level results and caveats: Incomplete sequencing was indicated by rarefaction of sorted-subset datasets, despite the large sequencing depth. Clonotypes shared by all four sorted-subset donors showed higher generation probabilities than non-shared clonotypes. Sampling was restricted to blood, and TCR repertoires in tissues likely differ from the TCR repertoires found in blood. The small number of donors limited the genetic and exposure-history diversity represented. Based on pairwise subsampling, the degree of clonotype sharing among donors was expected to be affected by sequencing depth. Across a few donors, around 5.4% of naive CD4, approximately 4% of naive CD8, 2% to 2.5% of memory CD4, and around 0.4% of memory CD8 clonotypes were shared. Larger estimated clonotype richness was generally found for naive subsets than for memory subsets.

A word on this clone: The antigen it recognizes is unknown. There are no base qualities to consult, and no much larger clone falls within one base.

Healthy HIV-negative adults with no recently reported acute infections or vaccinations were included as donors. All donors were Caucasian adults living in Nashville, Tennessee, USA. Magnetic negative selection was used to enrich CD4+ T cells, after which naive cells were positively selected on CD45RA and the negative fraction became the memory subset. After blood collection by leukapheresis, PBMCs were isolated using Ficoll-Histopaque density gradient centrifugation and then cryopreserved in the vapor phase of liquid nitrogen. Analytical flow cytometry was used to check the purity and quantity of every magnetically sorted T cell population. From each sorted fraction, genomic DNA was isolated and quantified by UV absorbance on a Nanodrop 2000c. TCR CDR3 regions were amplified from genomic DNA by multiplex PCR using the deep immunoSEQ assay. Extracted genomic DNA from each cell subset was spread evenly across all wells of several immunoSEQ 96-well plates, with each plate serving as a replicate. Each replicate PCR for sorted subsets received around 200 ng genomic DNA, equal to roughly 33,000 T cell genomes. The purified libraries were quantified using a Qubit 3.0 fluorometer, sized with a Bioanalyzer 2100, and then quantified again using the KAPA Library Quantification kit. Every immunoSEQ 96-well plate was sequenced on a separate single-read 150-cycle Illumina NextSeq 550 flow cell. In the source study's methods: The immunoSEQ output contained only junctional sequences without quality scores, so filtering could not match that applied to full-length reads. Sequences were annotated with PyIR, a Python wrapper for IgBLAST v1.9, using IMGT germline references to assign V/J genes and CDR3. Any read was removed if the V/J assignment was weak (E-value above 1e-6), the CDR3 was missing, or the read contained stop codons, out-of-frame junctions, or ambiguous translated residues. V3J clonotypes were defined as sequences sharing an identical inferred V gene, J gene, and CDR3 amino acid sequence. To compute the percentage overlap between repertoires, the number of shared unique clonotypes was divided by the size of the smaller repertoire. Three approaches were used to assess repertoire richness: RTK rarefaction, the Chao1 estimator, and Recon v2.1 estimates of unobserved clonotypes. OLGA was used to compute generation probabilities for all TCRbeta clonotypes that the gDNA method yielded from a handful of donors. What TCRdb holds here is the immuneACCESS table cut down to in-frame rearrangements. Part of the clones is not present; checked against another copy, under half of the missing clones reflect an unresolved V gene, and the others are unexplained. D and trimming were read from the DNA, whereas the V and J calls and clone size are those reported in that table. The sample records some 2,000,000 clones, about 94% of which are singletons. The ten top clones hold roughly 0.13% of the sample.

The CDR3 holds 14 amino acids from the cysteine to the phenylalanine. Kept here is only the CDR3 DNA, which spans 42 bases and is read in frame from base 1. V lost 4 bases and J lost 4 bases, and the count of bases not matched to a germline gene is 1. CDR1 and CDR2 are read off the germline V gene as SGHTA and FQGTGA. The receptor was isolated from a man between 18 and 29 years old in good health. Sequencing was performed on naive CD4+ T cells sorted from blood. The meaning of the sample's cell subset or site label: CD45RA+ positively selected. The chain joins TRBV7-3 to TRBJ2-3, and 11 bases in between align with TRBD2. For the CDR3, the sequence is CASSSSGGSDTQYF. The nucleotides read TGTGCCAGCAGCTCTAGCGGGGGGTCAGATACGCAGTATTTT.